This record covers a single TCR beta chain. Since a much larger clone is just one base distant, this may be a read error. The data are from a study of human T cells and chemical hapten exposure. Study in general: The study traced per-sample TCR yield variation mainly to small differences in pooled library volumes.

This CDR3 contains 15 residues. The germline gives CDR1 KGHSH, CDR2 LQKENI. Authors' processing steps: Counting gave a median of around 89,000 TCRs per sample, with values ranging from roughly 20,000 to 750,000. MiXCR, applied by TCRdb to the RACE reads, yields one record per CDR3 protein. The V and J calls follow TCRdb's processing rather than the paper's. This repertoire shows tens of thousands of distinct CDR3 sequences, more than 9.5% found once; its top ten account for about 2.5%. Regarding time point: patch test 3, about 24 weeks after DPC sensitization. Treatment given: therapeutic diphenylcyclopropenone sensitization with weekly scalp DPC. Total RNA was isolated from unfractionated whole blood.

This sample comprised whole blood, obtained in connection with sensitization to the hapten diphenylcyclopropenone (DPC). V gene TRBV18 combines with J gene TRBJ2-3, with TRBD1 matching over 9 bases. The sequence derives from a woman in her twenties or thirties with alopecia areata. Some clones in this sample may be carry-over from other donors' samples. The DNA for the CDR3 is TGTGCCAGCTCACGGACAGGGGCGGGGGCAGATACGCGGTATTTT. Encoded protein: CASSRTGAGADTRYF.